This TCR beta chain was retrieved from a study of CD8+ T cells in alopecia areata. V lost 0 bases to trimming and J lost 4 bases, with 10 bases between them. The CDR3 extends over 14 amino acids. Germline V lookup: CDR1 SGHNT, CDR2 YYREEE (reference sequence). It was cDNA, reverse transcribed from extracted RNA, that served as the sequencing template. The table came from immunoSEQ multiplex PCR; TCRdb's copy has only in-frame clones and leaves some out. The sample lists around 30,000 clones, roughly 80% occurring once. The sequenced material came from NKG2D-low CD8+ T cells sorted from blood. This chain uses TRBV5-4 with TRBJ2-5; no clear D gene. The sequence was obtained from a human donor with alopecia areata. The CDR3 coding sequence is TGTGCCAGCAGCTTGGATCTTCTCATAGAGACCCAGTACTTC. Translated: CASSLDLLIETQYF.